The clone carrying this T cell receptor beta chain was detected only a few times. Trimming left V 2 bases short and J 5 bases short, with 10 bases between. This CDR3 is 13 amino acids long. These data belong to a study of blood T cell repertoires in COVID-19. Study context: Acute-phase and convalescent COVID-19 samples originated in the United States, Italy and Spain. PBMCs, B-cell-depleted T cells, or T cells were the source of the cDNA or gDNA that made up the material.

How the authors handled the data: Estimates of nucleated cell counts were drawn from the amplification of reference gene primers. TCRdb's table, derived via immunoSEQ multiplex PCR, lists solely in-frame clones and lacks some. The DNA gave D and trimming, while V, J and clone size come from that table. The repertoire consists of 130,000 to 150,000 clones, with around 76% occurring once and the leading ten covering 4.2%. Input material: peripheral blood. The chain couples TRBV12-3 or TRBV12-4 to TRBJ2-7; D gene ambiguous. The clonotype was recovered from a man aged 55 to 70 with acute or convalescent COVID-19. The CDR3 sequence: CASSLTGPHEQYF. The CDR3 DNA is TGTGCCAGCAGTTTAACGGGTCCCCACGAGCAGTACTTC.